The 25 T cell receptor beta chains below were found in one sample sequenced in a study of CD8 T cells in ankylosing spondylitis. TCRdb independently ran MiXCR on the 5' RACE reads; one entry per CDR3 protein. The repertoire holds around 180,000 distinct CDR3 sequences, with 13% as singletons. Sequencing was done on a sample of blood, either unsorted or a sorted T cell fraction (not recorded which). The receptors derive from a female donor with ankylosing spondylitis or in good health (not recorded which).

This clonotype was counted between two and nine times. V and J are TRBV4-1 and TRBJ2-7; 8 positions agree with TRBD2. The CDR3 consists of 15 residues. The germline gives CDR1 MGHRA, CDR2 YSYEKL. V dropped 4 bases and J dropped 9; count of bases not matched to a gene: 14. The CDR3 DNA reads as TGCGCCAGCAGCCCCTCGTCGGGACTAGGTTTCGGGCAGTACTTC. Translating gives CASSPSSGLGFGQYF.

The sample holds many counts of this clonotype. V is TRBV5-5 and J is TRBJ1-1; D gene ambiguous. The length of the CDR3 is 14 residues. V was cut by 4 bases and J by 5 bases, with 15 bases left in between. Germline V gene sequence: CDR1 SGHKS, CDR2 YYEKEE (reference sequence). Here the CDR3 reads CASSINTMRTEAFF. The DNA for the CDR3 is TGTGCCAGCAGCATAAACACGATGAGGACTGAAGCTTTCTTT.

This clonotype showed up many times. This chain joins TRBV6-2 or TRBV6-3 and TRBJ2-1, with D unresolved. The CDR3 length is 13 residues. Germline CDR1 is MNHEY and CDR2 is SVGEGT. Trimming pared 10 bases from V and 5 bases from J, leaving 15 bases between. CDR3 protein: CANDGWPDNEQFF. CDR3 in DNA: TGTGCCAACGACGGGTGGCCCGACAATGAGCAGTTCTTC.

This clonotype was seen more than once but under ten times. This CDR3 is CASSIGLDRADVNEQYF. Here the CDR3 DNA reads TGTGCCAGCAGCATTGGACTCGACAGGGCGGACGTCAACGAGCAGTACTTC. The chain carries TRBV5-6 and TRBJ2-7, with 7 bases fitting TRBD1. CDR1 is SGHDT, CDR2 YYEEEE, per germline. The ends lost 4 bases at V and 5 bases at J; junction bases unmatched: 18. The CDR3 loop spans 17 amino acids.

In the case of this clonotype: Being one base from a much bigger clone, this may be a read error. The DNA for the CDR3 is TGTGCCACCAGTGATTTGGGTGGACAGGGGCGCGCCTTGTCCTACGAGCAGTCCTTC. Amino acids: CATSDLGGQGRALSYEQSF. The chain combines TRBV24-1 with TRBJ2-7; 9 bases align to TRBD1. Germline V gene data show CDR1 as KGHDR and CDR2 as SFDVKD. The CDR3 has 19 residues.

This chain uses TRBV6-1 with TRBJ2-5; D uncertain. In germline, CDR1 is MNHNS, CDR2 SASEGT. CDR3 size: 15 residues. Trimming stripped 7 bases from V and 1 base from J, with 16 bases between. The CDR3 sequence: CASKSSQARQETQYF. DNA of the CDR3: TGTGCCAGCAAGTCCAGCCAGGCTCGCCAAGAGACCCAGTACTTC.

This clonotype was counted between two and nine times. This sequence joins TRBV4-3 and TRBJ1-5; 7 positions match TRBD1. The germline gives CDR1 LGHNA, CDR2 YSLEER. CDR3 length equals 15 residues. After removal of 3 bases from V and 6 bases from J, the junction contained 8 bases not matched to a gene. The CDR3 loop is CASSQSSGGTQPQHF. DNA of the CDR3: TGCGCCAGCAGCCAGTCCTCAGGGGGTACTCAGCCCCAGCATTTT.

CDR3 bases: TGTGCCTGGATCCACAGGGAGAGCACTGAAGCTTTCTTT. This translates into CAWIHRESTEAFF. This chain uses TRBV30 with TRBJ1-1; D may be TRBD1 (6 bases). V was clipped by 4 bases and J by 4 bases, with 13 bases between them. The CDR3 contains 13 residues. Germline values: CDR1 GTSNPN, CDR2 SVGIG (reference sequence).

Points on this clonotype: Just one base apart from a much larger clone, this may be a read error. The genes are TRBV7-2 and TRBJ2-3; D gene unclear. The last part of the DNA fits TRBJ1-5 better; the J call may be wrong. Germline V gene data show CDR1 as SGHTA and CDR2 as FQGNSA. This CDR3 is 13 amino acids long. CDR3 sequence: CASSLNPSDTQHF. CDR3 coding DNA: TGTGCCAGCAGCTTAAATCCCTCAGATACGCAGCATTTT.

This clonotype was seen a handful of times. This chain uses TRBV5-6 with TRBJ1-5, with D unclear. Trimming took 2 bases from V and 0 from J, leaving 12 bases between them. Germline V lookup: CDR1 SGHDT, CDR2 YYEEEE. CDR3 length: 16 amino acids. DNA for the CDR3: TGTGCCAGCAGCTTTTATGGCAGAAATAGCAATCAGCCCCAGCATTTT. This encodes CASSFYGRNSNQPQHF.

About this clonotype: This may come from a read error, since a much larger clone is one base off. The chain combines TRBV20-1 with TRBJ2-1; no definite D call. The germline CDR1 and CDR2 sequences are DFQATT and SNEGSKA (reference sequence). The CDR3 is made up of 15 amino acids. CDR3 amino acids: CIVPLWGNDGNEQFF. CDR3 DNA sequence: TGCATTGTTCCATTGTGGGGAAATGATGGGAATGAGCAGTTCTTC.

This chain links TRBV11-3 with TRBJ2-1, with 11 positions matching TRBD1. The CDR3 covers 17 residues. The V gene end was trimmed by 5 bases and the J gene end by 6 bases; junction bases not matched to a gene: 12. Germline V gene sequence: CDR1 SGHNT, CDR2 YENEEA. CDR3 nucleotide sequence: TGTGCCAGCAGCCCAGAACGCGGGACAGGGGGAAGCAATGAGCAGTTCTTC. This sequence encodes CASSPERGTGGSNEQFF.

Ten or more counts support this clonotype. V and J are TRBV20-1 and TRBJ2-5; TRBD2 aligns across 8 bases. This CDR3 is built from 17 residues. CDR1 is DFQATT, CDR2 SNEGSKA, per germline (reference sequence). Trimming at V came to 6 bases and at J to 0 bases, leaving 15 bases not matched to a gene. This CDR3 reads CSAESTVTSDYQETQYF. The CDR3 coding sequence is TGCAGTGCGGAGAGTACGGTGACTAGCGACTACCAAGAGACCCAGTACTTC.

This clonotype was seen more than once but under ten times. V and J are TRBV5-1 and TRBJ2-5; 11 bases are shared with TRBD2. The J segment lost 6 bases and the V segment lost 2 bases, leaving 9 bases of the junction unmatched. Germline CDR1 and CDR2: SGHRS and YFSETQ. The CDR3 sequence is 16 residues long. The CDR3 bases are TGCGCCAGCAGCTTTTCTCTAGCGGGAGGAGGAAAGACCCAGTACTTC. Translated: CASSFSLAGGGKTQYF.

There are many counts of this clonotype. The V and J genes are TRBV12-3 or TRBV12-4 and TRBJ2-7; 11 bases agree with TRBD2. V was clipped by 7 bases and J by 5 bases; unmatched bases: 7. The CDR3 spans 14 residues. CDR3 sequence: CASTIAGGPNEQYF. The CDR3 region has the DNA TGTGCCAGCACCATAGCGGGAGGGCCCAACGAGCAGTACTTC.

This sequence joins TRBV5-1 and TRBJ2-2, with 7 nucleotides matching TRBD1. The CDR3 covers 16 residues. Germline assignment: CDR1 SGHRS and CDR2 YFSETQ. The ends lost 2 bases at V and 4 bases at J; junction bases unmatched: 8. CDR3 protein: CASSLRGQVGTGELFF. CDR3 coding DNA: TGCGCCAGCAGCTTACGTGGACAGGTGGGCACCGGGGAGCTGTTTTTT. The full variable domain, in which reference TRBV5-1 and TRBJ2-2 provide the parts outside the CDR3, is KAGVTQTPRYLIKTRGQQVTLSCSPISGHRSVSWYQQTPGQGLQFLFEYFSETQRNKGNFPGRFSGRQFSNSRSEMNVSTLELGDSALYLCASSLRGQVGTGELFFGEGSRLTVL.

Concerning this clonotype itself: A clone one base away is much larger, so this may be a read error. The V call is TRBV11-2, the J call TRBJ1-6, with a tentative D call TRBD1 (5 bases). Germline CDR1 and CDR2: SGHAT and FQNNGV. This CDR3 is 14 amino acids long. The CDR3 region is CASSTGTDYSLLHF. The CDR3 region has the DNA TGTGCCAGCAGCACTGGGACTGACTATTCACTCCTCCACTTT.

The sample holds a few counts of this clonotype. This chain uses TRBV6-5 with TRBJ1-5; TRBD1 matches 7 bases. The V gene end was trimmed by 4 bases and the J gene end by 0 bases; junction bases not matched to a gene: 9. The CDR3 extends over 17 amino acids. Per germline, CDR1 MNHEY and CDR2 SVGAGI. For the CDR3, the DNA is TGTGCCAGCAGTTTGCCCCGACAGGGATCTAGCAATCAGCCCCAGCATTTT. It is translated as CASSLPRQGSSNQPQHF.

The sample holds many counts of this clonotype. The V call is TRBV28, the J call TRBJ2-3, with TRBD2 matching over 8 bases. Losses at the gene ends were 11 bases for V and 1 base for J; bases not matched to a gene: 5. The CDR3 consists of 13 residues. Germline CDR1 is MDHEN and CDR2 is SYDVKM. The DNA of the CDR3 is TGTGCCTCCTCAGCGGGAGGCACAGATACGCAGTATTTT. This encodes CASSAGGTDTQYF.

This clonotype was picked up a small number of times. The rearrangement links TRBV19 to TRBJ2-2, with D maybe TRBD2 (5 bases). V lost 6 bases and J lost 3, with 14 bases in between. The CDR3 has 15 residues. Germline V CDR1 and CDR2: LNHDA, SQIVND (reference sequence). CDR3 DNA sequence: TGTGCCAGTAGACCGGACTCACCTCACACCGGGGAGCTGTTTTTT. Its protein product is CASRPDSPHTGELFF.

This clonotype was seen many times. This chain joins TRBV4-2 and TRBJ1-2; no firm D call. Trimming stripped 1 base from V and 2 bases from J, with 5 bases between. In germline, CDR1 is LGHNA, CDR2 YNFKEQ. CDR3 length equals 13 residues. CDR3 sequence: CASSQAGNYGYTF. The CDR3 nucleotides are TGTGCCAGCAGCCAAGCGGGCAACTATGGCTACACCTTC.

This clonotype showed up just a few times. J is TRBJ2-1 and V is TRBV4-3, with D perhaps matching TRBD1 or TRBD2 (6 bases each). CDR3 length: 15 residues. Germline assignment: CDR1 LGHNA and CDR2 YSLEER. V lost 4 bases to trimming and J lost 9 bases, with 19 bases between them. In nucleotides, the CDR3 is TGCGCCAGCAGCCTAGGGACACCTGGGACTGGTGAGCAGTTCTTC. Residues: CASSLGTPGTGEQFF.

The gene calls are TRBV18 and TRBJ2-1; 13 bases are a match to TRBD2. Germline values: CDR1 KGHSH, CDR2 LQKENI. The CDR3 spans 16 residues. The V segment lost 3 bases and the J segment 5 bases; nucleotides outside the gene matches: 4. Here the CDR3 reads CASSPVLAGGNNEQFF. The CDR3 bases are TGTGCCAGCTCACCGGTACTAGCGGGAGGGAACAATGAGCAGTTCTTC. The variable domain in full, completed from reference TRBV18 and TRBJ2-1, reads NAGVMQNPRHLVRRRGQEARLRCSPMKGHSHVYWYRQLPEEGLKFMVYLQKENIIDESGMPKERFSAEFPKEGPSILRIQQVVRGDSAAYFCASSPVLAGGNNEQFFGPGTRLTVL.

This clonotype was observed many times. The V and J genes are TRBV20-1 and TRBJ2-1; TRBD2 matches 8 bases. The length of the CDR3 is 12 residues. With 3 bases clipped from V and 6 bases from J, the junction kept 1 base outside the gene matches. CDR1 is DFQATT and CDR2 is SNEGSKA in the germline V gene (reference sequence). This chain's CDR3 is CSASGLANEQFF. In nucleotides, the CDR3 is TGCAGTGCTAGCGGACTAGCCAATGAGCAGTTCTTC.

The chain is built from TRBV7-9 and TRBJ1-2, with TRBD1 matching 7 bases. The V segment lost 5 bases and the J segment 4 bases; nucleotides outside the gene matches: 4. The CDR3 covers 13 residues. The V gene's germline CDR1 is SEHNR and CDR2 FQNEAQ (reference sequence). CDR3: CASSHRDSYGYTF. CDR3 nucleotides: TGTGCCAGCAGCCATAGGGACAGCTATGGCTACACCTTC.